What follows are 8 T cell receptor beta chains derived from one specimen sequenced in a study of shared clonotypes between healthy human individuals. Generated by immunoSEQ multiplex PCR, the TCRdb table keeps only in-frame clones and is missing some. This sample has over a million clones; about 75% occur once, and the top ten carry about 1.5%. The sample was memory CD4+ T cells sorted from blood. Subset given: CD45RA-negative fraction. The receptors originated from a man aged 18 to 30 in good health.

The genes are TRBV4-2 and TRBJ2-7, with 11 bases aligning to TRBD2. The junction had 10 bases not matched to a gene; V was cut back by 1 base and J by 5 bases. CDR3 length equals 17 residues. Per germline, CDR1 LGHNA and CDR2 YNFKEQ. The CDR3 region is CASSQVLLAGGPHEQYF. The CDR3 nucleotides are TGTGCCAGCAGCCAAGTTTTATTAGCGGGAGGGCCGCACGAGCAGTACTTC.

The chain joins TRBV7-9 to TRBJ2-7; D may be TRBD2 (6 bases). Germline lookup yields CDR1 SEHNR and CDR2 FQNEAQ (reference sequence). The CDR3 has 14 amino acids. V lost 2 bases and J 5 bases, leaving 13 bases between the germline ends. The CDR3 is CASSLSGGVDEQYF. In nucleotides, the CDR3 is TGTGCCAGCAGCTTATCGGGCGGGGTTGACGAGCAGTACTTC.

This clone has only one observation. This chain joins TRBV11-3 and TRBJ2-3; D is possibly TRBD2 (6 bases). CDR3 length equals 12 residues. CDR1 is SGHNT and CDR2 is YENEEA in the germline V gene. V lost 8 bases, J lost 5 bases, and 11 bases lay in between. The CDR3 reads CASGGEEDTQYF. CDR3 bases: TGTGCCAGCGGAGGGGAGGAAGATACGCAGTATTTT.

This rearrangement joins TRBV4-1 to TRBJ1-5; D is undetermined. The CDR3 is 15 amino acids. Trimming shortened V by 0 bases and J by 5 bases, and 11 bases separated the two germline ends. Germline V lookup: CDR1 MGHRA, CDR2 YSYEKL. The DNA for the CDR3 is TGCGCCAGCAGCCAAGATGGGGAAGGGCATCAGCCCCAGCATTTT. Encoded protein: CASSQDGEGHQPQHF.

The chain joins TRBV19 to TRBJ2-2; TRBD2 matches at 12 bases. From germline, CDR1 is LNHDA and CDR2 SQIVND (reference sequence). The junction had 13 bases not matched to a gene; V was cut back by 7 bases and J by 4 bases. The CDR3 is 18 residues long. The CDR3 loop is CASTLGASGRVRTGELFF. CDR3 nucleotides: TGTGCCAGTACCCTTGGGGCTAGCGGGAGGGTGCGCACCGGGGAGCTGTTTTTT.

The rearrangement uses TRBV6-1 and TRBJ2-1; D call uncertain. The V end was cut by 3 bases, the J end by 6 bases, with 12 bases between. CDR1 is MNHNS, CDR2 SASEGT, per germline. CDR3 length: 14 residues. The CDR3 here is CASSEQPGFNEQFF. The CDR3 nucleotides read TGTGCCAGCAGTGAGCAACCAGGATTCAATGAGCAGTTCTTC.

The chain joins TRBV11-3 to TRBJ1-2; possibly TRBD1 for D (5 bases). CDR1 and CDR2 from the germline V gene are SGHNT and YENEEA. The CDR3 length is 14 residues. Trimming took 2 bases from V and 8 from J, leaving 15 bases between them. The CDR3 coding sequence is TGTGCCAGCAGCTTAAGGAGAGGGGCGAGGGGCTACACCTTC. Protein sequence: CASSLRRGARGYTF.

The chain is built from TRBV7-2 and TRBJ2-1; D perhaps matches TRBD1 (5 bases). CDR1 and CDR2 from the germline V gene are SGHTA and FQGNSA. The CDR3 loop spans 14 amino acids. V lost 0 bases to trimming and J lost 9 bases, with 12 bases between them. The DNA for the CDR3 is TGTGCCAGCAGCTTAGCGCCAGGGCTGAGTGAGCAGTTCTTC. Protein product: CASSLAPGLSEQFF.